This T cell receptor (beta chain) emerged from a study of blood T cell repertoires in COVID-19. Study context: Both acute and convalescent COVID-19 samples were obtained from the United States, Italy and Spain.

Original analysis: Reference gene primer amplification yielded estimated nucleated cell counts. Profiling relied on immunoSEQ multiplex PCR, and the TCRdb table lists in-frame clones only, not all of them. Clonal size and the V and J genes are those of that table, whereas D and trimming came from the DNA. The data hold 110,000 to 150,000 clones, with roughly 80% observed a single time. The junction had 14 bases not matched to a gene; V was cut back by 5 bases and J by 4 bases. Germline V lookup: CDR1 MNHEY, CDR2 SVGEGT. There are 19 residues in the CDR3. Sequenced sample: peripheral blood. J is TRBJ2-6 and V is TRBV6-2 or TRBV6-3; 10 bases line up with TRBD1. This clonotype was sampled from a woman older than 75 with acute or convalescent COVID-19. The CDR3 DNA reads TGTGCCAGCAGTCCGCATCCCGGGACAGGGGCAGAAGGGGCCAACGTCCTGACTTTC. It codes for CASSPHPGTGAEGANVLTF.